This T cell receptor beta chain was recovered during a study of cytotoxic CD8 clonotypes in ibrutinib-treated CLL. About the study: On average, almost 95,000 productive rearrangements and 255,043 productive templates per sample.

Investigators sourced about 2.2 micrograms of genomic DNA from cryopreserved PBMCs for TCR beta libraries. Profiled with immunoSEQ multiplex PCR; TCRdb holds only in-frame clones, not every one. The sample carries tens of thousands of clones, about 70% recorded once. Worth noting for this clone: What it recognizes is unknown.

Findings and caveats of the study: Treatment saw public clonotypes, which were uncommon, either contract or stay stable. Clonality measured at baseline exceeded age-matched healthy donors, tracking circulating CD8+ T-cell counts.

This sequence originates from a human donor with chronic lymphocytic leukemia. The sequenced sample was PBMCs, obtained after 12 months of ibrutinib treatment.

CDR3 in DNA: TGCGCCAGCAGCATTGACTTCACAGATACGCAGTATTTT. Its protein is CASSIDFTDTQYF. The chain employs TRBV5-1 and TRBJ2-3; D call uncertain. The CDR3 runs 13 residues. Germline lookup yields CDR1 SGHRS and CDR2 YFSETQ. Between the trimmed V and J ends, which lost 4 bases and 2 bases, there was a span of 8 bases.